The sequence of this T cell receptor (beta chain) was determined in a study of cytomegalovirus exposure and HLA in healthy donors. The overall study: Drawn from HLA-typed donors, tens of millions of unique TCRs were held in an early data release.

Study-wide findings and caveats: It was in a later analysis that TCR association rates were seen to vary by HLA locus, highest for DRB1 and lowest for HLA-C.

Per the germline V gene, CDR1 is SGDLS and CDR2 is YYNGEE. The germline V and J ends were trimmed by 4 bases and 5 bases, with 23 bases remaining between them. The CDR3 spans 17 residues. This clone was detected once. Its antigen is as yet unknown. This PCR relied on a set of 60 Vbeta primers and 13 Jbeta primers. Sequencing used immunoSEQ multiplex PCR; TCRdb keeps in-frame clones, though not all of them. The sample has about 160,000 clones, around 80% seen once. The sample taken for sequencing was PBMCs. This sequence was found in a male donor in good health and CMV-seronegative. The chain joins TRBV9 to TRBJ2-3, with D maybe TRBD2 (6 bases). The CDR3 is CASSRTTTTGGEDTQYF. The CDR3 region has the DNA TGTGCCAGCAGCCGAACCACTACCACCGGAGGGGAAGATACGCAGTATTTT.